The 5 T cell receptor beta chains reported below all come from one sample, sequenced in a study of blood T cell repertoires in COVID-19. TCRdb's table, derived via immunoSEQ multiplex PCR, lists solely in-frame clones and lacks some. The table has roughly 150,000 clones, about 80% seen once. Sequenced material: peripheral blood. These receptors all come from an elderly woman with acute or convalescent COVID-19.

The chain is built from TRBV5-5 and TRBJ1-1, with D hard to call. Germline CDR1 SGHKS, CDR2 YYEKEE (reference sequence). This CDR3 region has 13 residues. V was cut by 0 bases and J by 7 bases, with 10 bases left in between. The DNA of the CDR3 is TGTGCCAGCAGCTTGGGCAGTCATCTTGAAGCTTTCTTT. This encodes CASSLGSHLEAFF.

There are a few counts of this clone. The chain uses TRBV3-1 (or the pseudogene TRBV3-2) and TRBJ1-6; no firm D call. V was cut by 0 bases and J by 6 bases, with 12 bases left in between. Germline V gives CDR1 LGHDT, CDR2 YNNKEL (reference sequence). CDR3 length equals 16 residues. DNA of the CDR3: TGTGCCAGCAGCCAAGAACAGCTTCGTCCTAATTCACCCCTCCACTTT. Translating gives CASSQEQLRPNSPLHF.

The chain combines TRBV7-8 with TRBJ2-7; 11 positions match TRBD1. CDR3 length: 15 amino acids. V lost 3 bases, J lost 4 bases, and 5 bases stayed unmatched. Germline CDR1 is SGHVS and CDR2 is FQNEAQ. Written as DNA, the CDR3 is TGTGCCAGCAGCTTGGCCGGGACAGGGGGATACGAGCAGTACTTC. It codes for CASSLAGTGGYEQYF.

The DNA for the CDR3 is TGTGCCTGGAGTGTACCGGGTATCGCGTCTGAAGCTTTCTTT. Its translation: CAWSVPGIASEAFF. The rearrangement uses TRBV30 and TRBJ1-1; D gene uncertain. CDR3 size: 14 residues. Germline loops: CDR1 GTSNPN, CDR2 SVGIG (reference sequence). V dropped 0 bases and J dropped 6 bases, with 14 bases sitting between them.

The chain uses TRBV19 and TRBJ1-5; 7 nucleotides agree with TRBD1. Trimming at V came to 5 bases and at J to 1 base, leaving 8 bases not matched to a gene. Germline assignment: CDR1 LNHDA and CDR2 SQIVND (reference sequence). There are 16 residues in the CDR3. The CDR3 nucleotides read TGTGCCAGTAGTCCATCGACAGGGAGAAGCAATCAGCCCCAGCATTTT. Translated: CASSPSTGRSNQPQHF.